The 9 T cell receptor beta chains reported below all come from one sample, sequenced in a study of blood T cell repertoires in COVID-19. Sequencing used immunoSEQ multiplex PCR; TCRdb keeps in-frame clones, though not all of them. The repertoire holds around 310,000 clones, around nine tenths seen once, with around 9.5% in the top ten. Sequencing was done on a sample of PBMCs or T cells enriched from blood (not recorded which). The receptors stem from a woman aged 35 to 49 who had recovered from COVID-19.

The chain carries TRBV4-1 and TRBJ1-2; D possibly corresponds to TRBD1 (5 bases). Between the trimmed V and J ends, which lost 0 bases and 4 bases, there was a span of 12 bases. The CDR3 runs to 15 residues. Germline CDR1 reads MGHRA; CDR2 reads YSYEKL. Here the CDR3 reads CASSQEPGRGYGYTF. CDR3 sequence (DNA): TGCGCCAGCAGCCAAGAGCCAGGGAGGGGCTATGGCTACACCTTC.

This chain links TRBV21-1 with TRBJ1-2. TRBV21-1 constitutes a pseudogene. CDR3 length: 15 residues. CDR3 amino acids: CASSSKGLPNYGYTF. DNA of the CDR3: TGTGCCAGCAGCTCAAAGGGACTTCCTAACTATGGCTACACCTTC.

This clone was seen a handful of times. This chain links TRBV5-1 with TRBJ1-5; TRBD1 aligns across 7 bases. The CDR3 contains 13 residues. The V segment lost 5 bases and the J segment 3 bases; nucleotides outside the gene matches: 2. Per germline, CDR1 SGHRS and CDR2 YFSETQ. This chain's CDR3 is CASRTGDNQPQHF. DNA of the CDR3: TGCGCCAGCAGAACAGGGGACAATCAGCCCCAGCATTTT.

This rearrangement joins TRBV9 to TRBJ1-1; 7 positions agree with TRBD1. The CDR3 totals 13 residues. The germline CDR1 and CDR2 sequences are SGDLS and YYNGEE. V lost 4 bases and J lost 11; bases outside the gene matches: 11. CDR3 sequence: CASSPSTGFEAFF. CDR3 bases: TGTGCCAGCAGCCCCTCGACAGGGTTTGAGGCTTTCTTT.

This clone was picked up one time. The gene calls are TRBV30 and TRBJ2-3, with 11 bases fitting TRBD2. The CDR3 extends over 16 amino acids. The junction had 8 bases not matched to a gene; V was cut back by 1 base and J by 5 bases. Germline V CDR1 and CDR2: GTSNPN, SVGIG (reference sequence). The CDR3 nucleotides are TGTGCCTGGAGTGGGTTAGCGGGAGGGCCCGTAGATACGCAGTATTTT. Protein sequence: CAWSGLAGGPVDTQYF.

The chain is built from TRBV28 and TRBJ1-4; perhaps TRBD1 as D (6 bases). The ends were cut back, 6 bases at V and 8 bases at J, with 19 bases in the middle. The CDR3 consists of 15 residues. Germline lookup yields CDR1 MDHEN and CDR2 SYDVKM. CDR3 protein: CASSRQGQPSEKLFF. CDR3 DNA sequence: TGTGCCAGCAGCCGTCAGGGGCAACCTTCCGAAAAACTGTTTTTT.

CDR3 region: CASSLGPGEYGYTF. CDR3 DNA sequence: TGCGCCAGCAGCTTGGGACCGGGGGAATATGGCTACACCTTC. V is TRBV5-1 and J is TRBJ1-2; perhaps TRBD1 as D (5 bases). The V gene's germline CDR1 is SGHRS and CDR2 YFSETQ. The CDR3 sequence is 14 residues long. The germline V and J ends were trimmed by 0 bases and 5 bases, with 11 bases remaining between them.

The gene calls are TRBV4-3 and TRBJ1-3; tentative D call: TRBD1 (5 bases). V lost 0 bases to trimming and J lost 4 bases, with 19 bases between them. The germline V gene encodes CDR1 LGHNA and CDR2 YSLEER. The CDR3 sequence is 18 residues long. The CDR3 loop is CASSQEIGSGSWGNTIYF. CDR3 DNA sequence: TGCGCCAGCAGCCAAGAAATCGGGTCAGGGTCGTGGGGAAACACCATATATTTT.

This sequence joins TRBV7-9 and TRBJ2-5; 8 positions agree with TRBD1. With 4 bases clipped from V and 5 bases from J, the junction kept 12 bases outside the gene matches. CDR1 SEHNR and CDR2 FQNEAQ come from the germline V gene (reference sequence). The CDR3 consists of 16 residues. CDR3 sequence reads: CASSSPDRVVRETQYF. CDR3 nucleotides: TGTGCCAGCAGCTCCCCGGACAGGGTGGTAAGGGAGACCCAGTACTTC.